This is a list of T cell receptor beta chains from one sample in a study of T cells after yellow fever vaccination. TCRdb itself ran the 5' RACE reads through MiXCR, one entry per CDR3 protein. The repertoire holds a few hundred thousand distinct CDR3 sequences, with approximately 4.2% as singletons. Sequenced here: PBMCs, sampled 5 days after the yellow fever booster vaccination. The receptors originated from a man aged 18 to 30 who received the YFV17D yellow fever vaccine. Each CDR3 is given with its conserved first and last residue. A D gene is named only where the DNA matches it firmly. Rows may omit the clone size; those that give it use once, few, many or a size class.

>.|TRBJ2-7|few|TRBV7-2
TGTGCCAGCAGCCAGGGACGGACTTCCTACGAGCAGTACTTC
CASSQGRTSYEQYF
>.|TRBJ1-1|few|TRBV6-5
TGTGCCAGCAGTCCCCCCCAGATGACTGAAGCTTTCTTT
CASSPPQMTEAFF
>.|TRBJ2-5|few|TRBV20-1
TGCAGTGCCCTAATGCTTCCGAAAGAGACCCAGTACTTC
CSALMLPKETQYF
>.|TRBJ1-5|few|TRBV7-2
TGTGCCAGCAGCTCCCTTGACGGCTATCAGCCCCAGCATTTT
CASSSLDGYQPQHF
>.|TRBJ2-7|many|TRBV4-1
TGCGCCAGCAGCCCGGGGCCTTGGTCGGATAACGAGCAGTACTTC
CASSPGPWSDNEQYF
>TRBD2|TRBJ2-5|few|TRBV11-2
TGTGCCAGCAGACCCGGGGGGGCAGACCAAGAGACCCAGTACTTC
CASRPGGADQETQYF
>.|TRBJ1-2|.|TRBV11-2
TGTGCCAGCAGCTTAGACCCCCCGGGACGGGGAGGTGGAGGCTACACCTTC
CASSLDPPGRGGGGYTF
>.|TRBJ2-1|many|TRBV6-5
TGTGCCAGCAGTTACCAAGGTAGCCGGGAGCAGTTCTTC
CASSYQGSREQFF
>.|TRBJ1-2|.|TRBV12-3/TRBV12-4
TGTGCCAGCAGTTTCAAGGAAAATACTCGCTACACCTTC
CASSFKENTRYTF
>TRBD1|TRBJ2-3|many|TRBV5-1
TGCGCCAGCAGCCCGGGACAGGGTAGCACAGATACGCAGTATTTT
CASSPGQGSTDTQYF
>.|TRBJ2-1|few|TRBV28
TGTGCCAGCTGGTCCAGCCAGGAGCAGTTCTTC
CASWSSQEQFF
>.|TRBJ1-1|.|TRBV20-1
TGCAGTGCTAGAGATCCCGTGTTGGGGGGCTACACTGAAGCTTTCTTT
CSARDPVLGGYTEAFF
>.|TRBJ1-1|many|TRBV28
TGTGCCAGCAGTCCCCTGCACGCTGAAGCTTTCTTT
CASSPLHAEAFF
>.|TRBJ1-6|.|TRBV7-9
TGTGCCAGCACGGGGGGGACGAAAAATTCACCCCTCCACTTT
CASTGGTKNSPLHF